This is a list of T cell receptor beta chains from one sample in a study of shared clonotypes between healthy human individuals. Measured with immunoSEQ multiplex PCR; TCRdb has only the in-frame clones, and not every one. The data contain around 2,000,000 clones, roughly 96% of them singletons. Specimen: naive CD4+ T cells sorted from blood. The receptors were gathered from a man aged 18-30 years in good health. Both conserved end residues are part of each CDR3. The D gene is left open where the match is weak. The size of a clone is reported for some rows only, either as once, few or many, or as a class for expanded clones.

CDR3 length: 15
D gene: .
J gene: TRBJ2-5
V gene: TRBV4-1
clone size: .
CDR3 DNA: TGCGCCAGCAGCCCCACCAATGGACTCCAAGAGACCCAGTACTTC
CDR3 protein: CASSPTNGLQETQYF

CDR3 length: 14
D gene: .
J gene: TRBJ1-4
V gene: TRBV10-3
clone size: .
CDR3 DNA: TGTGCCATCAGTGAAAGGGGCGCTAATGAAAAACTGTTTTTT
CDR3 protein: CAISERGANEKLFF

CDR3 length: 14
D gene: .
J gene: TRBJ2-6
V gene: TRBV30
clone size: .
CDR3 DNA: TGTGCCTGGACCGCAAACTCTGGGGCCAACGTCCTGACTTTC
CDR3 protein: CAWTANSGANVLTF

CDR3 length: 10
D gene: .
J gene: TRBJ1-1
V gene: TRBV30
clone size: .
CDR3 DNA: TGTGCCTGGATGATCACTGAAGCTTTCTTT
CDR3 protein: CAWMITEAFF

CDR3 length: 16
D gene: TRBD2
J gene: TRBJ2-3
V gene: TRBV18
clone size: .
CDR3 DNA: TGTGCCAGCTCACGGACTAGCGGGGGGGCAGGAGATACGCAGTATTTT
CDR3 protein: CASSRTSGGAGDTQYF

CDR3 length: 16
D gene: TRBD1
J gene: TRBJ2-5
V gene: TRBV5-4
clone size: .
CDR3 DNA: TGTGCCAGCAGCTCCCGGGACAGGGGTTTCCAAGAGACCCAGTACTTC
CDR3 protein: CASSSRDRGFQETQYF

CDR3 length: 15
D gene: TRBD2
J gene: TRBJ2-5
V gene: TRBV28
clone size: .
CDR3 DNA: TGTGCCAGCAGTTTAGATGGGACTAGCACAGAGACCCAGTACTTC
CDR3 protein: CASSLDGTSTETQYF

CDR3 length: 16
D gene: TRBD1
J gene: TRBJ1-2
V gene: TRBV7-2
clone size: .
CDR3 DNA: TGTGCCAGCAGCTCCCTGTTTGGGACAGGGGCATATGGCTACACCTTC
CDR3 protein: CASSSLFGTGAYGYTF

CDR3 length: 15
D gene: .
J gene: TRBJ2-2
V gene: TRBV27
clone size: .
CDR3 DNA: TGTGCCAGCAGTTCAGGGAGCCGTAACACCGGGGAGCTGTTTTTT
CDR3 protein: CASSSGSRNTGELFF

CDR3 length: 12
D gene: .
J gene: TRBJ2-1
V gene: TRBV5-1
clone size: .
CDR3 DNA: TGCGCCAGCAGCCCCTTGTCGTATGAGCAGTTCTTC
CDR3 protein: CASSPLSYEQFF

CDR3 length: 13
D gene: .
J gene: TRBJ2-5
V gene: TRBV5-1
clone size: .
CDR3 DNA: TGCGCCAGCAGTCGGTCAGGTCAAGAGACCCAGTACTTC
CDR3 protein: CASSRSGQETQYF

CDR3 length: 16
D gene: .
J gene: TRBJ2-6
V gene: TRBV10-3
clone size: .
CDR3 DNA: TGTGCCATCAGTGAGGAGCGGACCTCTGGGGCCAACGTCCTGACTTTC
CDR3 protein: CAISEERTSGANVLTF

CDR3 length: 14
D gene: TRBD2
J gene: TRBJ2-3
V gene: TRBV29-1
clone size: .
CDR3 DNA: TGCAGCTTTGAGGGACTAGCGGTGGGGGATACGCAGTATTTT
CDR3 protein: CSFEGLAVGDTQYF

CDR3 length: 15
D gene: .
J gene: TRBJ2-7
V gene: TRBV18
clone size: .
CDR3 DNA: TGTGCCAGCTCACCATCGGGGGTTGAAGCGAGCGAGCAGTACTTC
CDR3 protein: CASSPSGVEASEQYF

CDR3 length: 20
D gene: TRBD2
J gene: TRBJ2-7
V gene: TRBV15
clone size: .
CDR3 DNA: TGTGCCACCAGCAGAGAACATCCAACTCTAGCGGGAGGGCAGGCCTACGAGCAGTACTTC
CDR3 protein: CATSREHPTLAGGQAYEQYF

CDR3 length: 14
D gene: .
J gene: TRBJ1-5
V gene: TRBV6-5
clone size: .
CDR3 DNA: TGTGCCAGCAGTCGTTGGCAGGGGCACCAGCCCCAGCATTTT
CDR3 protein: CASSRWQGHQPQHF

CDR3 length: 14
D gene: .
J gene: TRBJ2-5
V gene: TRBV10-3
clone size: .
CDR3 DNA: TGTGCCACCTCTAGCGTCCTAGCGAAAGAGACCCAGTACTTC
CDR3 protein: CATSSVLAKETQYF

CDR3 length: 11
D gene: .
J gene: TRBJ1-1
V gene: TRBV5-1
clone size: .
CDR3 DNA: TGCGCCAGCAGCCCCGGCACTGAAGCTTTCTTT
CDR3 protein: CASSPGTEAFF

CDR3 length: 13
D gene: .
J gene: TRBJ1-2
V gene: TRBV4-1
clone size: .
CDR3 DNA: TGCGCCAGCAGCCAAGTTCTAGGGAACGGCTACACCTTC
CDR3 protein: CASSQVLGNGYTF

CDR3 length: 13
D gene: .
J gene: TRBJ1-2
V gene: TRBV6-5
clone size: .
CDR3 DNA: TGTGCCAGCAGTTACTCCGATAACTATGGCTACACCTTC
CDR3 protein: CASSYSDNYGYTF

CDR3 length: 15
D gene: .
J gene: TRBJ2-1
V gene: TRBV5-1
clone size: .
CDR3 DNA: TGCGCCAGCAGCGGGGACGGGAGCTCCTACAATGAGCAGTTCTTC
CDR3 protein: CASSGDGSSYNEQFF

CDR3 length: 13
D gene: .
J gene: TRBJ2-5
V gene: TRBV9
clone size: .
CDR3 DNA: TGTGCCAGCAGCGTAGCTGGTAGCGAGACCCAGTACTTC
CDR3 protein: CASSVAGSETQYF

CDR3 length: 14
D gene: .
J gene: TRBJ1-1
V gene: TRBV2
clone size: once
CDR3 DNA: TGTGCCAGCCATGACGGGACATCTGACACTGAAGCTTTCTTT
CDR3 protein: CASHDGTSDTEAFF

CDR3 length: 13
D gene: .
J gene: TRBJ1-1
V gene: TRBV7-2
clone size: .
CDR3 DNA: TGTGCCAGCAGCGTTCGCCCTAACACTGAAGCTTTCTTT
CDR3 protein: CASSVRPNTEAFF

CDR3 length: 13
D gene: .
J gene: TRBJ1-5
V gene: TRBV18
clone size: .
CDR3 DNA: TGTGCCAGCTCACCCGCCGGCAATCAGCCCCAGCATTTT
CDR3 protein: CASSPAGNQPQHF

CDR3 length: 16
D gene: TRBD2
J gene: TRBJ2-3
V gene: TRBV7-9
clone size: .
CDR3 DNA: TGTGCCAGCAGCTTATTAACGGGAGGTTCCACAGATACGCAGTATTTT
CDR3 protein: CASSLLTGGSTDTQYF

CDR3 length: 15
D gene: .
J gene: TRBJ2-3
V gene: TRBV5-1
clone size: .
CDR3 DNA: TGCGCCAGCAGCTTTTTAGCCTCGGCGGGAGATACGCAGTATTTT
CDR3 protein: CASSFLASAGDTQYF

CDR3 length: 15
D gene: TRBD1
J gene: TRBJ2-7
V gene: TRBV5-1
clone size: .
CDR3 DNA: TGCGCCAGCAGGCAGACCGGGACAGGGGGCGACGGGCAGTACTTC
CDR3 protein: CASRQTGTGGDGQYF

CDR3 length: 12
D gene: .
J gene: TRBJ1-2
V gene: TRBV15
clone size: .
CDR3 DNA: TGTGCCACCAGCAGAGATAGGTATGGCTACACCTTC
CDR3 protein: CATSRDRYGYTF

CDR3 length: 15
D gene: TRBD2
J gene: TRBJ2-5
V gene: TRBV29-1
clone size: .
CDR3 DNA: TGCAGCGTTGAAAGCCGACTAGCTCCGCAAGAGACCCAGTACTTC
CDR3 protein: CSVESRLAPQETQYF

CDR3 length: 15
D gene: .
J gene: TRBJ1-5
V gene: TRBV28
clone size: .
CDR3 DNA: TGTGCCAGCACCAACCCCCCCGGGCTCGATCAGCCCCAGCATTTT
CDR3 protein: CASTNPPGLDQPQHF

CDR3 length: 13
D gene: .
J gene: TRBJ2-5
V gene: TRBV5-6
clone size: .
CDR3 DNA: TGTGCCAGCAGCTTGGTAGCCCAAGAGACCCAGTACTTC
CDR3 protein: CASSLVAQETQYF